Detailed here is one T cell receptor (beta chain). No antigen is known for it. These data are taken from a study of T cells in localized non-small cell lung cancer. The study's findings and limits: There was an association of higher blood T cell density with longer overall survival. The study detected a median about 57 of the top 100 tumor clones in adjacent lung. Adjacent uninvolved lung tissue had the highest T cell clonality, exceeding tumor. Heterogeneity remains possible, as sequencing covered one tumor region only.

The protocol was immunoSEQ multiplex PCR, while the TCRdb copy is restricted to in-frame clones and leaves out a portion. The sample carries 75,000 to 90,000 clones, 80% to 90% recorded once. Germline trimming cut 2 bases from V and 5 bases from J; bases unmatched to any gene: 11. The CDR3 loop spans 16 amino acids. Per germline, CDR1 SGHRS and CDR2 YFSETQ. The sequences come from peripheral blood, collected before any cancer treatment. The TCR originated in a man aged 40-75 years with stage I lung adenocarcinoma. This chain uses TRBV5-1 with TRBJ2-5; 8 nucleotides match TRBD1. The CDR3 spells CASSFNPTDRAETQYF. In nucleotides, the CDR3 is TGCGCCAGCAGCTTTAATCCCACGGACAGGGCCGAGACCCAGTACTTC.